A selection of T cell receptor beta chains follows, all from one sample in a study of blood T cell repertoires in COVID-19. TCRdb's table, derived via immunoSEQ multiplex PCR, lists solely in-frame clones and lacks some. The sample has 140,000 to 150,000 clones, over 70% seen once. The sample taken for sequencing was peripheral blood. The receptors come from a woman in her forties or fifties with acute or convalescent COVID-19. The CDR3 runs from the conserved cysteine through the conserved F or W.

>TRBJ2-7|TRBV11-2
CASSLDPFREQYF
>TRBJ1-2|TRBV6-6
CASSYFVSANYGYTF
>TRBJ2-7|TRBV7-9
CASSSLATPYEQYF
>TRBJ2-7|TRBV5-1
CASSFPSSTYEQYF
>TRBJ2-2|TRBV3-1/TRBV3-2
CASSQLTGGPGRELFF
>TRBJ2-3|TRBV19
CASSIYTGISTDTQYF
>TRBJ1-1|TRBV12-3/TRBV12-4
CASSILLNTEAFF
>TRBJ1-5|TRBV9
CASSFGQGDNQPQHF
>TRBJ2-1|TRBV3-1/TRBV3-2
CASSHPGTSGGAWNEQFF
>TRBJ2-5|TRBV9
CASSDGLAGYQETQYF
>TRBJ1-1|TRBV7-8
CASSLVRGTYTEAFF